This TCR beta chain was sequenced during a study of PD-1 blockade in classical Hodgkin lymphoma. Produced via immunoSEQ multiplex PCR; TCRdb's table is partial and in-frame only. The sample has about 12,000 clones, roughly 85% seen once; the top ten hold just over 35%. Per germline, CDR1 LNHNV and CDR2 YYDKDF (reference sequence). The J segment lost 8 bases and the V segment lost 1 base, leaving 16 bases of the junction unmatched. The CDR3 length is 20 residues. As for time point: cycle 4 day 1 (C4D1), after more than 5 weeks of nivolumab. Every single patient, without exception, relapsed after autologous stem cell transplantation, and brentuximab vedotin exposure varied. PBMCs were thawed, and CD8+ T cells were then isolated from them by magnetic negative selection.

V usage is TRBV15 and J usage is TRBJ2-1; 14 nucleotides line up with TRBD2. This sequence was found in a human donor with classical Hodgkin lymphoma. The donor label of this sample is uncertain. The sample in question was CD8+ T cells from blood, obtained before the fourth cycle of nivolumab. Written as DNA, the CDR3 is TGTGCCACCAGCAGAGTTGGCGGGACTAGCGGGAGTTGGGCCCACCATGAGCAGTTCTTC. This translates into CATSRVGGTSGSWAHHEQFF.